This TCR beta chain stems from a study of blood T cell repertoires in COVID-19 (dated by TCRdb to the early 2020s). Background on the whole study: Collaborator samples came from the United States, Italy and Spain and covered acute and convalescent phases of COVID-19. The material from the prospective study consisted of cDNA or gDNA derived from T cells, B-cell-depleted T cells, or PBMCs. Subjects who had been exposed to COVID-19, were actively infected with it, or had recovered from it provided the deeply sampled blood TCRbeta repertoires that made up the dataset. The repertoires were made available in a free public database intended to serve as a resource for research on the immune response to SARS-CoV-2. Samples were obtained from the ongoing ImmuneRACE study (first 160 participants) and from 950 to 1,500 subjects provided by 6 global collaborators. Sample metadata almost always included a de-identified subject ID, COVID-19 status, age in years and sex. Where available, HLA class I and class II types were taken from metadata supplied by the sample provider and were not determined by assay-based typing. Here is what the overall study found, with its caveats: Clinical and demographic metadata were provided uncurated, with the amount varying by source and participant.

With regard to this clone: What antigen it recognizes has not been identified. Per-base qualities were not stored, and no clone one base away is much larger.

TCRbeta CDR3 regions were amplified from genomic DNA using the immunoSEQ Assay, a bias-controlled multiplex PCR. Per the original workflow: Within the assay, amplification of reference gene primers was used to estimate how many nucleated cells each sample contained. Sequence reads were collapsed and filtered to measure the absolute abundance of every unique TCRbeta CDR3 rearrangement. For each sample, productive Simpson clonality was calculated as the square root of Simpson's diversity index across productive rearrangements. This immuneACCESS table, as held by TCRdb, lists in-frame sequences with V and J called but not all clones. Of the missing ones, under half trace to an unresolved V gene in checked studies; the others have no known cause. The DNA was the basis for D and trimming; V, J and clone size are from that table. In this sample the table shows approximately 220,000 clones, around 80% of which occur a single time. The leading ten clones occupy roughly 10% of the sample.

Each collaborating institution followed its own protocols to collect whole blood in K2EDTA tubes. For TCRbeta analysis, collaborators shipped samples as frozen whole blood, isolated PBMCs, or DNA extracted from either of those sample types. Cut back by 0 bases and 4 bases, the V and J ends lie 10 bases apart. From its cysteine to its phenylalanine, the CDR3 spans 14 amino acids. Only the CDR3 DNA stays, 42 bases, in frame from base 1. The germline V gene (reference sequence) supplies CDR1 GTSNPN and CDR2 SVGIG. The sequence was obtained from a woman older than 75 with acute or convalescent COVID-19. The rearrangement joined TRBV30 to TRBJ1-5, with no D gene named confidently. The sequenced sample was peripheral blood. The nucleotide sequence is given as TGTGCCTGGAGTGTTGTCAGTTCAAATCAGCCCCAGCATTTT. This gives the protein CAWSVVSSNQPQHF.